A single sample is the source of the 24 T cell receptor beta chains below, sequenced in a study of OX40 agonist ivuxolimab in advanced cancers. Sequencing used immunoSEQ multiplex PCR; TCRdb keeps in-frame clones, though not all of them. The sample carries roughly 74,000 clones, 87% recorded once. Sequenced here: CD4+ or CD8+ T cells sorted from blood, sampled in a trial of the OX40 agonist ivuxolimab. These TCRs come from an adult with an advanced solid tumor such as melanoma, head and neck, liver or kidney cancer.

The CDR3, as DNA: TGTGCCAGCAGTGACAAGGTAGCGGGACTTCGAAATGAGCAGTTCTTC. Translating it yields CASSDKVAGLRNEQFF. V is TRBV25-1 and J is TRBJ2-1; 8 nucleotides agree with TRBD2. Germline lookup yields CDR1 MGHDK and CDR2 SYGVNS. The CDR3 has 16 amino acids. V gave up 3 bases and J gave up 7 bases; unmatched junction bases: 11.

The genes are TRBV11-2 and TRBJ2-5; the match to TRBD1 covers 8 bases. This CDR3 has 14 amino acids. Germline loops: CDR1 SGHAT, CDR2 FQNNGV. The V and J ends lost 2 bases and 5 bases, in that order; junction bases with no gene match: 4. The CDR3 sequence is CASSLSRQGETQYF. As DNA, the CDR3 is TGTGCCAGCAGCTTATCTCGACAGGGGGAGACCCAGTACTTC.

The chain carries TRBV7-2 and TRBJ1-2; D is possibly TRBD1 (5 bases). This CDR3 is 14 amino acids long. Germline assignment: CDR1 SGHTA and CDR2 FQGNSA. V was cut by 1 base and J by 6 bases, with 12 bases left in between. DNA for the CDR3: TGTGCCAGCAGCTTAGACACGCTGGGGGATGGCTACACCTTC. Encoded protein: CASSLDTLGDGYTF.

The rearrangement uses TRBV19 and TRBJ2-1, with no clear D. Germline V gene lookup returns CDR1 LNHDA and CDR2 SQIVND (reference sequence). Trimming removed 5 bases at V and 3 bases at J, with 14 bases between. The CDR3 extends over 15 amino acids. CDR3 DNA: TGTGCCAGTAGTCGACCAATGGGCTTCTACAATGAGCAGTTCTTC. It specifies CASSRPMGFYNEQFF.

The chain is built from TRBV11-3 and TRBJ2-3; possibly TRBD1 for D (6 bases). Looked up from germline, CDR1 is SGHNT and CDR2 is YENEEA. The CDR3 sequence is 12 residues long. Trimming took 5 bases from V and 3 from J, leaving 6 bases between them. DNA for the CDR3: TGTGCCAGCAGCACAGGGACAGATACGCAGTATTTT. Translation gives CASSTGTDTQYF.

The chain carries TRBV6-6 and TRBJ2-1, with 7 bases matching TRBD2. The CDR3 loop spans 14 amino acids. Trimming took 5 bases from V and 8 from J; bases not matched to a gene: 9. Germline assignment: CDR1 MNHNY and CDR2 SVGAGI (reference sequence). CDR3 nucleotide sequence: TGTGCCAGCAGTCCAAAAGGACTAGTCTATGAGCAGTTCTTC. Protein: CASSPKGLVYEQFF.

This clone was found once. J is TRBJ2-2 and V is TRBV5-1; D is ambiguous. With 3 bases removed from V and 5 bases from J, the gap between germline ends came to 8 bases. The CDR3 spans 13 residues. Germline V gives CDR1 SGHRS, CDR2 YFSETQ. CDR3 loop: CASSWASTGELFF. The CDR3 DNA is TGCGCCAGCAGCTGGGCAAGTACCGGGGAGCTGTTTTTT.

This chain links TRBV20-1 with TRBJ2-7; D might be TRBD1 (5 bases). From germline, CDR1 is DFQATT and CDR2 SNEGSKA (reference sequence). The CDR3 is 11 residues long. Trimming left V 3 bases short and J 4 bases short, with 7 bases between. CDR3 region: CSASRGYEQYF. CDR3 coding DNA: TGCAGTGCTAGTAGGGGATACGAGCAGTACTTC.

The V and J genes are TRBV19 and TRBJ1-4, with no clear D. The germline V gene has CDR1 LNHDA and CDR2 SQIVND (reference sequence). CDR3 length equals 15 residues. The V gene lost 5 bases and the J gene lost 7 bases, with 17 bases spanning the gap. CDR3 in amino acids: CASSPDISPPEKLFF. The CDR3 bases are TGTGCCAGTAGTCCTGACATCTCCCCCCCTGAAAAACTGTTTTTT.

This sequence joins TRBV14 and TRBJ2-7, with 8 bases aligning to TRBD1. J lost 3 bases, V lost 4 bases, and 5 bases had no gene match. Germline CDR1 SGHDN, CDR2 FVKESK. The CDR3 extends over 14 amino acids. CDR3 sequence reads: CASSLSGGSYEQYF. CDR3 in DNA: TGTGCCAGCAGCCTCTCAGGGGGCAGCTACGAGCAGTACTTC.

This chain joins TRBV7-9 and TRBJ2-1, with 10 bases lining up with TRBD2. CDR1 is SEHNR and CDR2 is FQNEAQ in the germline V gene (reference sequence). The CDR3 is 15 amino acids. J gave up 4 bases and V 5 bases, and 5 bases lay outside the gene matches. CDR3 nucleotide sequence: TGTGCCAGCAGCCAAGCGGGAGGGTATTACAATGAGCAGTTCTTC. Encoded protein: CASSQAGGYYNEQFF.

The V gene is TRBV19, the J gene TRBJ1-5; possibly TRBD1 for D (6 bases). CDR1 is LNHDA and CDR2 is SQIVND in the germline V gene (reference sequence). CDR3 size: 15 residues. With 2 bases removed from V and 1 base from J, the gap between germline ends came to 9 bases. CDR3 amino acids: CASSIRQGSNQPQHF. The CDR3 DNA reads as TGTGCCAGTAGTATAAGGCAGGGGAGCAATCAGCCCCAGCATTTT. Using reference TRBV19 and TRBJ1-5 for the parts outside the CDR3, the full variable domain is DGGITQSPKYLFRKEGQNVTLSCEQNLNHDAMYWYRQDPGQGLRLIYYSQIVNDFQKGDIAEGYSVSREKKESFPLTVTSAQKNPTAFYLCASSIRQGSNQPQHFGDGTRLSIL.

V is TRBV7-8 and J is TRBJ1-5, with D tentatively TRBD1 (6 bases). Trimming removed 1 base at V and 6 bases at J, with 10 bases between. Per the germline V gene, CDR1 is SGHVS and CDR2 is FQNEAQ. CDR3 length: 14 residues. The CDR3 sequence is CASSLGGGSQPQHF. CDR3 DNA: TGTGCCAGCAGCTTAGGAGGGGGGAGTCAGCCCCAGCATTTT.

The CDR3 spells CSGQDGNTEAFF. In nucleotides, the CDR3 is TGCAGCGGGCAAGACGGGAACACTGAAGCTTTCTTT. V gene TRBV29-1 combines with J gene TRBJ1-1; D is uncertain. This CDR3 has 12 amino acids. V lost 7 bases and J 1 base, leaving 10 bases between the germline ends. Germline CDR1 SQVTM, CDR2 ANQGSEA.

The chain has TRBV6-5 and TRBJ2-7; unclear D gene. The CDR3 contains 11 residues. Germline values: CDR1 MNHEY, CDR2 SVGAGI. V lost 5 bases to trimming and J lost 4 bases, with 6 bases between them. The CDR3 is CASSEAYEQYF. As DNA, the CDR3 is TGTGCCAGCAGTGAAGCTTACGAGCAGTACTTC.

This sequence joins TRBV14 and TRBJ1-5, with D hard to call. Trimming removed 0 bases at V and 3 bases at J, with 3 bases between. Germline V lookup: CDR1 SGHDN, CDR2 FVKESK. This CDR3 contains 13 residues. DNA for the CDR3: TGTGCCAGCAGCCAAGACCTCAATCAGCCCCAGCATTTT. This encodes CASSQDLNQPQHF.

This sequence joins TRBV5-1 and TRBJ2-1, with 8 bases matching TRBD2. The V segment lost 0 bases and the J segment 4 bases; nucleotides outside the gene matches: 6. This CDR3 is 16 amino acids long. From germline, CDR1 is SGHRS and CDR2 YFSETQ. CDR3 bases: TGCGCCAGCAGCTTGGCTGTCGCGGGAGGTTACAATGAGCAGTTCTTC. It is translated as CASSLAVAGGYNEQFF.

In nucleotides, the CDR3 is TGTGCCAGCAGCCCCCACAGGGGCGGGGAGCTGTTTTTT. It codes for CASSPHRGGELFF. This chain connects TRBV13 to TRBJ2-2, with TRBD1 matching 7 bases. The V gene's germline CDR1 is PRHDT and CDR2 FYEKMQ (reference sequence). The V segment lost 5 bases and the J segment 7 bases; nucleotides outside the gene matches: 4. This CDR3 comprises 13 residues. Together with reference TRBV13 and TRBJ2-2, the CDR3 gives the full variable domain: AAGVIQSPRHLIKEKRETATLKCYPIPRHDTVYWYQQGPGQDPQFLISFYEKMQSDKGSIPDRFSAQQFSDYHSELNMSSLELGDSALYFCASSPHRGGELFFGEGSRLTVL.

The J gene is TRBJ2-3, the V gene TRBV11-2; D remains ambiguous. The CDR3 is made up of 14 amino acids. Trimming pared 5 bases from V and 4 bases from J, leaving 13 bases between. Per germline, CDR1 SGHAT and CDR2 FQNNGV. The CDR3 protein is CASSVGLRADTQYF. For the CDR3, the DNA is TGTGCCAGCAGCGTCGGCCTTAGAGCAGATACGCAGTATTTT.

This clone was picked up one time. The chain combines TRBV6-5 with TRBJ1-1; the D gene is possibly TRBD1 (6 bases). Germline lookup yields CDR1 MNHEY and CDR2 SVGAGI. Deletions cut 5 bases from V and 3 bases from J, with 10 bases between. The CDR3 extends over 13 amino acids. The CDR3 DNA sequence: TGTGCCAGCAGTGATACAGGGTACACTGAAGCTTTCTTT. Translating gives CASSDTGYTEAFF.

The V call is TRBV9, the J call TRBJ2-5; 10 positions match TRBD1. Germline-derived CDR1 and CDR2 are SGDLS and YYNGEE. With V trimmed by 0 bases and J by 7 bases, 6 bases remained unmatched. This CDR3 is built from 15 residues. The CDR3 region has the DNA TGTGCCAGCAGCGTAGAGACAGGGGGCATAGGGACCCAGTACTTC. Translation gives CASSVETGGIGTQYF.

This clone has more than one count but fewer than ten. The chain employs TRBV20-1 and TRBJ2-3; no definite D call. Germline V lookup: CDR1 DFQATT, CDR2 SNEGSKA (reference sequence). The CDR3 sequence is 11 residues long. V lost 7 bases, J lost 8 bases, and 13 bases lay in between. As DNA, the CDR3 is TGCAGTGAAACTGTCCGAGGTACGCAGTATTTT. As protein: CSETVRGTQYF.

The chain uses TRBV7-2 and TRBJ1-4; D call uncertain. V was shortened by 1 base and J by 3 bases, with 9 bases between the two germline ends. CDR1 is SGHTA, CDR2 FQGNSA, per germline. This CDR3 is 15 amino acids long. CDR3 in amino acids: CASSLVSGANEKLFF. The CDR3 coding sequence is TGTGCCAGCAGCTTAGTTTCCGGAGCTAATGAAAAACTGTTTTTT.

V is TRBV5-6 and J is TRBJ1-6; D uncertain. Trimming removed 0 bases from V and 0 bases from J, with 7 bases in between. CDR1 is SGHDT, CDR2 YYEEEE, per germline. This CDR3 region has 16 residues. The CDR3, as DNA: TGTGCCAGCAGCTTGGGCGGGGACTCCTATAATTCACCCCTCCACTTT. Protein: CASSLGGDSYNSPLHF.